The 6 T cell receptor beta chains in this list originate from one sample, sequenced in a study of cytotoxic CD8 clonotypes in ibrutinib-treated CLL (dated by TCRdb to about 2021). Library generation was performed with the immunoSEQ multiplex PCR assay. In TCRdb, the immuneACCESS table is reduced to in-frame sequences with V and J assigned. These tables do not hold every clone; where another copy was compared, an unresolved V gene accounts for under half, and the others remain unexplained. This sample comprises just over 200,000 clones, roughly 77% of them detected only once. The ten largest account for 5.5% to 6% of the sample. Explained via the paper, the time point label denotes: eleven to twelve months on ibrutinib. The sequencing here drew on PBMCs, taken after 12 months of ibrutinib treatment. The receptors come from a human donor with chronic lymphocytic leukemia.

The gene calls are TRBV6-5 and TRBJ1-3; D gene uncertain. Germline V CDR1 and CDR2: MNHEY, SVGAGI. The CDR3 runs 15 residues. V dropped 6 bases and J dropped 0 bases, with 12 bases sitting between them. The CDR3 protein is CASRLGRNSGNTIYF. The CDR3 DNA follows: TGTGCCAGCAGGTTGGGCAGGAACTCTGGAAACACCATATATTTT.

This chain connects TRBV30 to TRBJ2-7; D tentatively fits TRBD1 or TRBD2 (5 bases each). This CDR3 region has 14 residues. CDR1 is GTSNPN, CDR2 SVGIG, per germline (reference sequence). Trimming pared 2 bases from V and 0 bases from J, leaving 11 bases between. The CDR3 region has the DNA TGTGCCTGGAGTCTCTCAGGGAGCTCCTACGAGCAGTACTTC. Translated: CAWSLSGSSYEQYF.

A single count supports this clone. This rearrangement joins TRBV30 to TRBJ2-2; 9 bases align to TRBD2. Germline assignment: CDR1 GTSNPN and CDR2 SVGIG (reference sequence). This CDR3 has 15 residues. With V trimmed by 4 bases and J by 6 bases, 9 bases remained unmatched. The CDR3 nucleotides are TGTGCCTGGACCCCGGCGGGCGGGAGGGCCGGGGAGCTGTTTTTT. It yields the protein CAWTPAGGRAGELFF.

J is TRBJ2-6 and V is TRBV7-9; 7 nucleotides align to TRBD1. This CDR3 has 17 residues. Trimming took 6 bases from V and 3 from J; bases not matched to a gene: 11. CDR1 SEHNR and CDR2 FQNEAQ come from the germline V gene (reference sequence). In DNA, the CDR3 is TGTGCCAGCAGAAGGAACAGGGGCCGGGATGGGGCCAACGTCCTGACTTTC. It specifies CASRRNRGRDGANVLTF. Filled out from reference TRBV7-9 and TRBJ2-6, the complete variable domain reads DTGVSQNPRHKITKRGQNVTFRCDPISEHNRLYWYRQTLGQGPEFLTYFQNEAQLEKSRLLSDRFSAERPKGSFSTLEIQRTEQGDSAMYLCASRRNRGRDGANVLTFGAGSRLTVL.

This clone was counted at least ten times. This chain joins TRBV7-8 and TRBJ1-2; no clear D gene. From germline, CDR1 is SGHVS and CDR2 FQNEAQ. The CDR3 is 13 amino acids. Between the trimmed V and J ends, which lost 2 bases and 6 bases, there was a span of 10 bases. CDR3 residues: CASSLRPGDGYTF. The CDR3 DNA is TGTGCCAGCAGCTTAAGACCGGGTGATGGCTACACCTTC.

This clone was seen once. The chain couples TRBV7-2 to TRBJ1-5, with a possible D match to TRBD1 (5 bases). CDR1 and CDR2 from the germline V gene are SGHTA and FQGNSA. The CDR3 sequence is 13 residues long. Trimming removed 2 bases at V and 7 bases at J, with 9 bases between. The CDR3 reads CASSLQRDQPQHF. DNA for the CDR3: TGTGCCAGCAGCTTACAGCGGGACCAGCCCCAGCATTTT.